A single sample is the source of the 7 T cell receptor beta chains below, sequenced in a study of beta chain features in type 1 diabetes. The authors reverse transcribed all of the isolated RNA, so sequencing captured expressed TCRB transcripts. Profiling relied on immunoSEQ multiplex PCR, and the TCRdb table lists in-frame clones only, not all of them. Of around 330,000 clones listed, 9.5% to 11% are singletons. The sample taken for sequencing was naive CD4+ T cells from blood. Receptors originate from a woman aged 25-40 years in good health.

The rearrangement links TRBV29-1 to TRBJ2-5; the match to TRBD2 covers 7 bases. With 4 bases clipped from V and 2 bases from J, the junction kept 10 bases outside the gene matches. The CDR3 covers 15 residues. Per germline, CDR1 SQVTM and CDR2 ANQGSEA. CDR3 sequence reads: CSVVFSSGAQETQYF. CDR3 nucleotides: TGCAGCGTTGTTTTCTCTAGCGGAGCACAAGAGACCCAGTACTTC. The full variable domain, rest sourced from reference TRBV29-1 and TRBJ2-5, is SAVISQKPSRDICQRGTSLTIQCQVDSQVTMMFWYRQQPGQSLTLIATANQGSEATYESGFVIDKFPISRPNLTFSTLTVSNMSPEDSSIYLCSVVFSSGAQETQYFGPGTRLLVL.

This clone was recorded a few times. The chain carries TRBV30 and TRBJ2-7, with 9 bases fitting TRBD2. CDR3 length: 14 residues. CDR1 and CDR2 (germline): GTSNPN, SVGIG (reference sequence). V dropped 5 bases and J dropped 3; count of bases not matched to a gene: 8. CDR3 sequence reads: CAWGSGRIIYEQYF. The CDR3 DNA is TGTGCCTGGGGTAGCGGGAGAATAATCTACGAGCAGTACTTC.

The rearrangement joins TRBV30 to TRBJ2-2; 8 bases align to TRBD2. Germline loops: CDR1 GTSNPN, CDR2 SVGIG (reference sequence). CDR3 length: 14 amino acids. The V segment lost 3 bases and the J segment 4 bases; nucleotides outside the gene matches: 4. The CDR3 loop reads CAWRGLVSTGELFF. The CDR3 DNA follows: TGTGCCTGGAGGGGACTAGTAAGCACCGGGGAGCTGTTTTTT.

The chain is built from TRBV7-9 and TRBJ2-1; 9 nucleotides agree with TRBD2. With V trimmed by 4 bases and J by 9 bases, 16 bases remained unmatched. CDR1 SEHNR and CDR2 FQNEAQ come from the germline V gene (reference sequence). The CDR3 runs 17 residues. CDR3 amino acids: CASSSSSGSGSRGEQFF. CDR3 DNA: TGTGCCAGCAGCTCCTCCTCGGGTAGCGGGAGTAGGGGTGAGCAGTTCTTC.

The table lists this clone with a few counts. The gene calls are TRBV30 and TRBJ1-1; D remains ambiguous. Trimming left V 3 bases short and J 8 bases short, with 10 bases between. CDR1 is GTSNPN and CDR2 is SVGIG in the germline V gene (reference sequence). CDR3 size: 11 residues. The CDR3 here is CAWREVQEAFF. The CDR3 DNA follows: TGTGCCTGGAGAGAGGTCCAGGAAGCTTTCTTT.

This clone has more than one count but fewer than ten. This CDR3 reads CASRRPGQGTDTQYF. CDR3 coding DNA: TGTGCCAGTAGGAGACCGGGACAGGGCACAGATACGCAGTATTTT. V and J are TRBV19 and TRBJ2-3; 8 nucleotides match TRBD1. This CDR3 is built from 15 residues. With V trimmed by 6 bases and J by 1 base, 6 bases remained unmatched. Looked up from germline, CDR1 is LNHDA and CDR2 is SQIVND (reference sequence).

This sequence joins TRBV7-6 and TRBJ2-7; 7 positions match TRBD1. Germline V gene lookup returns CDR1 SGHVS and CDR2 FNYEAQ. Trimming removed 4 bases from V and 4 bases from J; junction bases left unmatched: 4. This CDR3 comprises 13 residues. The CDR3 here is CASSSTGNYEQYF. In DNA form, the CDR3 reads TGTGCCAGCAGCTCGACAGGGAATTACGAGCAGTACTTC.